These T cell receptor beta chains were read from a single sample in a study of blood T cell repertoires in COVID-19. Data came from immunoSEQ multiplex PCR; TCRdb stores just in-frame clones and leaves some out. In the table there are more than 150,000 clones, 87% of which are singletons. Sequencing was done on a sample of PBMCs or T cells enriched from blood (not recorded which). These receptors came from a woman between 25 and 40 years old who had recovered from COVID-19. CDR3s include the opening cysteine and the closing phenylalanine or tryptophan. D genes are given only for firm matches. Size is omitted from some rows. Given values are once, few, many or a class for expanded clones.

CDR3 DNA: TGTGCCAGCAGCGAGGGGGGGACAAGACAAGAGACCCAGTACTTC
CDR3 protein: CASSEGGTRQETQYF
J gene: TRBJ2-5
clone size: -
CDR3 length: 15
V gene: TRBV9
D gene: -

CDR3 DNA: TGTGCCAGCAGCTCCAGCGGGAGTCCCACAGATACGCAGTATTTT
CDR3 protein: CASSSSGSPTDTQYF
J gene: TRBJ2-3
clone size: -
CDR3 length: 15
V gene: TRBV3-1/TRBV3-2
D gene: TRBD2

CDR3 DNA: TGTGCCAGCTCCCCTCGAAGGAGGACAGGGGACGAAAAACTGTTTTTT
CDR3 protein: CASSPRRRTGDEKLFF
J gene: TRBJ1-4
clone size: -
CDR3 length: 16
V gene: TRBV18
D gene: TRBD1

CDR3 DNA: TGTGCCAGCAGCCCTCAGACAGGACTGAACACTGAAGCTTTCTTT
CDR3 protein: CASSPQTGLNTEAFF
J gene: TRBJ1-1
clone size: -
CDR3 length: 15
V gene: TRBV7-9
D gene: -

CDR3 DNA: TGTGCCAGCAGCGTAGGAACAGGGGGGAGTTCACCCCTCCACTTT
CDR3 protein: CASSVGTGGSSPLHF
J gene: TRBJ1-6
clone size: -
CDR3 length: 15
V gene: TRBV9
D gene: TRBD1

CDR3 DNA: TGTGCCAGCAGCTTCGGGACAGGGGGTGGCTACACCTTC
CDR3 protein: CASSFGTGGGYTF
J gene: TRBJ1-2
clone size: -
CDR3 length: 13
V gene: TRBV11-1
D gene: TRBD1

CDR3 DNA: TGTGCCAGCAGCTTGGGCCCTCAGGAGACCCAGTACTTC
CDR3 protein: CASSLGPQETQYF
J gene: TRBJ2-5
clone size: -
CDR3 length: 13
V gene: TRBV5-6
D gene: -

CDR3 DNA: TGTGCCAGCAGCCGTTTGACAGGGGTGGGAAGTGGCTACACCTTC
CDR3 protein: CASSRLTGVGSGYTF
J gene: TRBJ1-2
clone size: -
CDR3 length: 15
V gene: TRBV2
D gene: TRBD1

CDR3 DNA: TGTGCCACCAGCAGAGACAGGGTCAACGAGCAGTACTTC
CDR3 protein: CATSRDRVNEQYF
J gene: TRBJ2-7
clone size: -
CDR3 length: 13
V gene: TRBV15
D gene: -

CDR3 DNA: TGTGCCAGCTCACCACCGACGATCCGGGAGGGGAGGGAGACCCAGTACTTC
CDR3 protein: CASSPPTIREGRETQYF
J gene: TRBJ2-5
clone size: -
CDR3 length: 17
V gene: TRBV18
D gene: TRBD2

CDR3 DNA: TGTGCCAGCAGCCGCCCCCCAGCGGGCGACACTGAAGCTTTCTTT
CDR3 protein: CASSRPPAGDTEAFF
J gene: TRBJ1-1
clone size: -
CDR3 length: 15
V gene: TRBV7-9
D gene: -

CDR3 DNA: TGTGCCAGCGGCCCACAGGGGGCAAAAAACATTCAGTACTTC
CDR3 protein: CASGPQGAKNIQYF
J gene: TRBJ2-4
clone size: -
CDR3 length: 14
V gene: TRBV6-2/TRBV6-3
D gene: TRBD1

CDR3 DNA: TGTGCCAGCTCACCACTAGGGGACACCGGGGAGCTGTTTTTT
CDR3 protein: CASSPLGDTGELFF
J gene: TRBJ2-2
clone size: -
CDR3 length: 14
V gene: TRBV18
D gene: -

CDR3 DNA: TGTGCCAGCAGTTTATACCCCGCGGCAGGGGACGAGCAGTACTTC
CDR3 protein: CASSLYPAAGDEQYF
J gene: TRBJ2-7
clone size: -
CDR3 length: 15
V gene: TRBV28
D gene: -

CDR3 DNA: TGTGCCAGCAGTGACCTCACTGACACCTTCTCCTACGAGCAGTACTTC
CDR3 protein: CASSDLTDTFSYEQYF
J gene: TRBJ2-7
clone size: -
CDR3 length: 16
V gene: TRBV6-4
D gene: -

CDR3 DNA: TGTGCCTGGAATGAAGGGGGCATGGGCTACACCTTC
CDR3 protein: CAWNEGGMGYTF
J gene: TRBJ1-2
clone size: -
CDR3 length: 12
V gene: TRBV30
D gene: TRBD1

CDR3 DNA: TGTGCCAGCAGCCCAGGGAGCGGGGGAATAAATGAGCAGTTCTTC
CDR3 protein: CASSPGSGGINEQFF
J gene: TRBJ2-1
clone size: -
CDR3 length: 15
V gene: TRBV9
D gene: TRBD2

CDR3 DNA: TGTGCCAGCAGCTTAGCACAGATGTACGAGCAGTACTTC
CDR3 protein: CASSLAQMYEQYF
J gene: TRBJ2-7
clone size: -
CDR3 length: 13
V gene: TRBV11-3
D gene: -

CDR3 DNA: TGTGCCAGTAGTTTTCTAGCGGGGGCGAACACCGGGGAGCTGTTTTTT
CDR3 protein: CASSFLAGANTGELFF
J gene: TRBJ2-2
clone size: few
CDR3 length: 16
V gene: TRBV19
D gene: TRBD2

CDR3 DNA: TGTGCCAGCAGCTTAGCGGGGGGGCCGGAGGAGCTGTTTTTT
CDR3 protein: CASSLAGGPEELFF
J gene: TRBJ2-2
clone size: -
CDR3 length: 14
V gene: TRBV9
D gene: TRBD2

CDR3 DNA: TGTGCCAGCATCCACTATCGGGACTTCCAAGAGACCCAGTACTTC
CDR3 protein: CASIHYRDFQETQYF
J gene: TRBJ2-5
clone size: -
CDR3 length: 15
V gene: TRBV7-9
D gene: -

CDR3 DNA: TGCGCCAGCAGCTTGGCCGCCGGGGGTGAGCGGAACACTGAAGCTTTCTTT
CDR3 protein: CASSLAAGGERNTEAFF
J gene: TRBJ1-1
clone size: -
CDR3 length: 17
V gene: TRBV5-1
D gene: -

CDR3 DNA: TGTGCCAGCAGCTTAGAGGGGAGGAGGACAGATACGCAGTATTTT
CDR3 protein: CASSLEGRRTDTQYF
J gene: TRBJ2-3
clone size: -
CDR3 length: 15
V gene: TRBV7-2
D gene: -

CDR3 DNA: TGTGCCAGCAGCCCCGGGGGGGGCCGCGGAGAAAAACTGTTTTTT
CDR3 protein: CASSPGGGRGEKLFF
J gene: TRBJ1-4
clone size: -
CDR3 length: 15
V gene: TRBV7-2
D gene: -

CDR3 DNA: TGTGCCAGCGGGGCGGGGAGCTCCTACAATGAGCAGTTCTTC
CDR3 protein: CASGAGSSYNEQFF
J gene: TRBJ2-1
clone size: -
CDR3 length: 14
V gene: TRBV6-6
D gene: -

CDR3 DNA: TGTGCCAGCAGCTTTCTCAGCGGGAGCGTCGGGGAGCTGTTTTTT
CDR3 protein: CASSFLSGSVGELFF
J gene: TRBJ2-2
clone size: -
CDR3 length: 15
V gene: TRBV7-2
D gene: TRBD2

CDR3 DNA: TGTGCCTGGAGTGCGGGGGACAATTCACCCCTCCACTTT
CDR3 protein: CAWSAGDNSPLHF
J gene: TRBJ1-6
clone size: -
CDR3 length: 13
V gene: TRBV30
D gene: -

CDR3 DNA: TGTGCCAGCTCACCACTTACCGGGACAGATAACAATGAGCAGTTCTTC
CDR3 protein: CASSPLTGTDNNEQFF
J gene: TRBJ2-1
clone size: -
CDR3 length: 16
V gene: TRBV18
D gene: TRBD1

CDR3 DNA: TGTGCCAGCAGCCAAGATAACTCGCGGGAGGGTCCGGACTTC
CDR3 protein: CASSQDNSREGPDF
J gene: TRBJ2-7
clone size: -
CDR3 length: 14
V gene: TRBV4-2
D gene: TRBD2